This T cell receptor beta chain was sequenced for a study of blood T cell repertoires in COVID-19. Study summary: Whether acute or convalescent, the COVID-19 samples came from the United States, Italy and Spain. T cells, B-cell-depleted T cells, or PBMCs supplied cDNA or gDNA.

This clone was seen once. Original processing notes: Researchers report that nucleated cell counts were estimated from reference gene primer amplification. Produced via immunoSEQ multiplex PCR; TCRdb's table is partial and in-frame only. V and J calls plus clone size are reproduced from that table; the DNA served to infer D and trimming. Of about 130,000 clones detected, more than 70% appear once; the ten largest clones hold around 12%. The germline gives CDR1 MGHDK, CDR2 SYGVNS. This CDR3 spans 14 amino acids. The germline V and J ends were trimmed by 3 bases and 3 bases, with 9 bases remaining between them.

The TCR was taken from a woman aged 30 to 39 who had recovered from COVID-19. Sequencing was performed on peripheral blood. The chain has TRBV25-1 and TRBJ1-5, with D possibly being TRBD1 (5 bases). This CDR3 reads CASSDTGNNQPQHF. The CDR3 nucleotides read TGTGCCAGCAGTGATACAGGAAACAATCAGCCCCAGCATTTT.